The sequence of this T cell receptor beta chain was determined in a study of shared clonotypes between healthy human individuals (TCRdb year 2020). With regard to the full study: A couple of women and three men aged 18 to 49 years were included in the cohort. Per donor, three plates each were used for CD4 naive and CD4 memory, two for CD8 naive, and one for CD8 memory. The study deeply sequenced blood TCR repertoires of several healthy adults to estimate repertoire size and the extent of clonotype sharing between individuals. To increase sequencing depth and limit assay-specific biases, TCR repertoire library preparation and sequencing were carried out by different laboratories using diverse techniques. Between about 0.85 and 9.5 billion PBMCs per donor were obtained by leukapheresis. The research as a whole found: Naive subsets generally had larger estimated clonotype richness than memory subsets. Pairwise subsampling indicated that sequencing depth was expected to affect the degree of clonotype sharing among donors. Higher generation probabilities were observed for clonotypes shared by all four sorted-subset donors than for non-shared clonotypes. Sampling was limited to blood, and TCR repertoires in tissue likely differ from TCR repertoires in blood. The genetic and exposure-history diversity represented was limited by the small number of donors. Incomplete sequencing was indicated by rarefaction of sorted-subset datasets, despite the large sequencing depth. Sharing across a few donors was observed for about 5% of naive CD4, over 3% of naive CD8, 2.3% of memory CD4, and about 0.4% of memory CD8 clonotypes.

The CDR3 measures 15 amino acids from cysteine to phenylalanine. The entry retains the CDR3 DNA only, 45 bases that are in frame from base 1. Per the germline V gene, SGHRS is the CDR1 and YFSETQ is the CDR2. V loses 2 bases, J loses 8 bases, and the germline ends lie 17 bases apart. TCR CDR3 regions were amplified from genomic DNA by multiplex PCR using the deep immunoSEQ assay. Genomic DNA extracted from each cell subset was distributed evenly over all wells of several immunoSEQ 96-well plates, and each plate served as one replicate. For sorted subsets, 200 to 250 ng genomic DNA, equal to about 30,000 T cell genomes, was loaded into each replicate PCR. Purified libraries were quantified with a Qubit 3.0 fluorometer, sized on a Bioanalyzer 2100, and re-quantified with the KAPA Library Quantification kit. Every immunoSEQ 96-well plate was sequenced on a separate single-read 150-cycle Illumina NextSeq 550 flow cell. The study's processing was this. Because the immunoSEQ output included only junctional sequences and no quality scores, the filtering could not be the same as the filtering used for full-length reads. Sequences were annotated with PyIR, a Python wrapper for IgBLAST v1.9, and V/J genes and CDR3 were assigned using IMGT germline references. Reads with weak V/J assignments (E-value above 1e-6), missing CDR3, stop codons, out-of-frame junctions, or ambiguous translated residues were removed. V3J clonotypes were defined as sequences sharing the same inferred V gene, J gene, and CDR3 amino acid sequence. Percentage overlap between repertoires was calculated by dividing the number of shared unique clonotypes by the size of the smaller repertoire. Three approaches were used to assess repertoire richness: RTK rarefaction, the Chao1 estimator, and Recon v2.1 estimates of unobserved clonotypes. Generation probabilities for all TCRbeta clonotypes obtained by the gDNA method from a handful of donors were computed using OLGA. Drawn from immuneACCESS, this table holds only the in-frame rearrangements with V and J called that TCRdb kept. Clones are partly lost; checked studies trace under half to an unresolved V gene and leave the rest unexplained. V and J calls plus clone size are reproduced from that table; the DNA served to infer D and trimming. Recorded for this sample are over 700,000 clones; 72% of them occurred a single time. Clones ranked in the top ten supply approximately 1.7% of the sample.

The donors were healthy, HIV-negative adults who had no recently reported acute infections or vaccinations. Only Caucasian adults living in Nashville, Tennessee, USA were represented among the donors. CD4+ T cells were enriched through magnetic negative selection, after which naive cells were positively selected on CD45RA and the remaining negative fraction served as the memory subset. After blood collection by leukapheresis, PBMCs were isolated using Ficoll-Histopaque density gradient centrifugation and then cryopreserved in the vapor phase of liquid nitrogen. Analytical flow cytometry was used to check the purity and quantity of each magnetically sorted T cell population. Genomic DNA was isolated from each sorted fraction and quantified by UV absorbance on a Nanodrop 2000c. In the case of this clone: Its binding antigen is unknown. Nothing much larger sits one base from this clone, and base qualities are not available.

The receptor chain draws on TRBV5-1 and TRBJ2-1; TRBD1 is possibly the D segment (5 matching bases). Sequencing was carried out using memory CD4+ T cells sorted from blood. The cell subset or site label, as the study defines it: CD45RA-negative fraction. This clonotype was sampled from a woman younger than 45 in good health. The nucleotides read TGCGCCAGCAGCTTTCTAGGGGAAGGTCGCGATGAGCAGTTCTTC. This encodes CASSFLGEGRDEQFF.